This TCR beta chain is drawn from a study of blood T cell repertoires in COVID-19. On the study more broadly: Some COVID-19 samples were acute and others convalescent; all came from the United States, Italy and Spain. PBMCs, B-cell-depleted T cells, or T cells were the source of the cDNA or gDNA that made up the material.

This CDR3 has 15 residues. The V gene's germline CDR1 is KGHSH and CDR2 LQKENI. Losses at the gene ends were 2 bases for V and 8 bases for J; bases not matched to a gene: 6. This clone was observed a handful of times. Source study methods: Scientists estimated how many nucleated cells there were by amplifying reference gene primers. Only in-frame clones appear in the TCRdb table, and some are missing; sequencing was by immunoSEQ multiplex PCR. The DNA gave D and trimming, while V, J and clone size come from that table. The profile covers under 200,000 clones, with around 90% appearing a single time and approximately 21% taken by the ten largest.

The sequence derives from a man in his fifties or sixties with active or convalescent COVID-19. Sequenced sample: peripheral blood. The chain combines TRBV18 with TRBJ1-2; 12 nucleotides align to TRBD1. In nucleotides, the CDR3 is TGTGCCAGCTCACCATCGGGACAGGGGGCTGTGGGCTACACCTTC. This sequence encodes CASSPSGQGAVGYTF.